Listed here are 7 T cell receptor beta chains from one sample, sequenced in a study of CD8+ T cells in alopecia areata. The sequencing template was cDNA reverse transcribed from extracted RNA. TCRdb's copy holds only in-frame clones and misses some; the assay was immunoSEQ multiplex PCR. The sample yields 100,000 to 150,000 clones, around 49% seen once. Source: CD8+ T cells sorted from blood, taken at week 0. The receptors stem from a human donor with alopecia areata.

The genes are TRBV9 and TRBJ1-2, with TRBD1 as a possible D gene (5 bases). V gave up 4 bases and J gave up 0 bases, with 13 bases separating them. The CDR3 has 15 amino acids. Germline V gene sequence: CDR1 SGDLS, CDR2 YYNGEE. CDR3 DNA: TGTGCCAGCAGCTTCCGGGACGGCGCTAACTATGGCTACACCTTC. Translated: CASSFRDGANYGYTF.

The V and J genes are TRBV4-1 and TRBJ1-1; no firm D call. V was pared by 5 bases and J by 7 bases, with 17 bases between. The CDR3 has 14 residues. Germline assignment: CDR1 MGHRA and CDR2 YSYEKL. In DNA, the CDR3 is TGCGCCAGCAGCAGCCGGTCCGGAAGATATGAAGCTTTCTTT. This codes for CASSSRSGRYEAFF.

V usage is TRBV7-9 and J usage is TRBJ2-7; the D is unclear. CDR1 is SEHNR, CDR2 FQNEAQ, per germline (reference sequence). The CDR3 runs to 12 residues. The CDR3, as DNA: TGTGCGGCTGGGGAATCCGTATCCGAGCAGTACTTC. Its protein product is CAAGESVSEQYF.

V is TRBV29-1 and J is TRBJ2-7; the D is unclear. From germline, CDR1 is SQVTM and CDR2 ANQGSEA. The CDR3 contains 11 residues. Trimming left V 0 bases short and J 6 bases short, with 6 bases between. The CDR3 sequence: CSVEDRLEQYF. The CDR3 DNA is TGCAGCGTTGAAGATAGGCTCGAGCAGTACTTC.

V is TRBV9 and J is TRBJ1-2, with a possible D match to TRBD1 (5 bases). CDR1 and CDR2 (germline): SGDLS, YYNGEE. The CDR3 is 17 amino acids. Trimming removed 3 bases from V and 2 bases from J, with 20 bases in between. The CDR3 reads CASSASGQGSQNYGYTF. CDR3 bases: TGTGCCAGCAGCGCCAGTGGCCAGGGCTCTCAGAACTATGGCTACACCTTC.

A few counts support this clone. Additional DNA sequences in this sample encode the identical CDR3. The rearrangement uses TRBV30 and TRBJ1-1; no reliable D call. Trimming stripped 0 bases from V and 8 bases from J, with 7 bases between. In germline, CDR1 is GTSNPN, CDR2 SVGIG (reference sequence). The CDR3 is made up of 11 amino acids. In nucleotides, the CDR3 is TGTGCCTGGAGTGTACCCGGGGAAGCTTTCTTT. The encoded protein is CAWSVPGEAFF.

The J gene is TRBJ2-1, the V gene TRBV7-9; TRBD1 might be the D (7 bases). The CDR3 totals 17 residues. Trimming cost V 8 bases and J 8 bases, with 28 bases left between them. Germline-derived CDR1 and CDR2 are SEHNR and FQNEAQ (reference sequence). DNA for the CDR3: TGTGCCAGCCATCCACCCGACAGGGAGGTCCTTGGGGATGAGCAGTTCTTC. This codes for CASHPPDREVLGDEQFF.